These 22 T cell receptor beta chains were sequenced from one sample in a study of T cells in Graves' hyperthyroidism and ophthalmopathy (dated by TCRdb to between 2019 and 2020). Libraries came from multiplex PCR. The data were produced on an Illumina HiSeq 2000. The TCR beta CDR3 regions were amplified from RNA transcripts. The TCR CDR3 was subjected to a first round of RT-PCR using the HTBI primer set and the Qiagen OneStep RT-PCR kit. TCRdb reprocessed the public reads (quality trimming at Q25 with fastp, clone calling with MiXCR) and kept in-frame beta chains. Identical CDR3 proteins give one entry, which carries the most common genes and DNA. This sample has over 200,000 distinct CDR3 sequences in its table, and about 17% of those were observed once. The ten largest clones take up around 47% of the sample. What was sequenced was blood. Receptor source: a man aged 35-49 years with Graves' hyperthyroidism.

This clonotype was found a few times. This may be a read error, as it is one base from a much larger clone. The rearrangement links TRBV18 to TRBJ2-1; 9 bases fit TRBD1. Germline assignment: CDR1 KGHSH and CDR2 LQKENI. The CDR3 extends over 15 amino acids. With V trimmed by 2 bases and J by 9 bases, 8 bases remained unmatched. This chain's CDR3 is CASSPGTGTGGEQFF. As DNA, the CDR3 is TGTGCCAGCTCACCAGGGACAGGGACTGGGGGTGAGCAGTTCTTC. Full variable domain (outside the CDR3, taken from reference TRBV18 and TRBJ2-1): NAGVMQNPRHLVRRRGQEARLRCSPMKGHSHVYWYRQLPEEGLKFMVYLQKENIIDESGMPKERFSAEFPKEGPSILRIQQVVRGDSAAYFCASSPGTGTGGEQFFGPGTRLTVL.

This clonotype was observed many times. The chain has TRBV7-8 and TRBJ2-5, with D perhaps matching TRBD2 (6 bases). The V end lost 1 base, the J end lost 11 bases, and 11 bases lay between the germline ends. The CDR3 totals 12 residues. Per the germline V gene, CDR1 is SGHVS and CDR2 is FQNEAQ. The CDR3 coding sequence is TGTGCCAGCAGCTTAGACCGGGACTCACAGTACTTC. It translates to CASSLDRDSQYF.

The V call is TRBV10-3, the J call TRBJ2-7; perhaps TRBD2 as D (6 bases). V was cut by 3 bases and J by 4 bases, with 16 bases left in between. CDR1 is ENHRY, CDR2 SYGVKD, per germline. The CDR3 totals 15 residues. DNA of the CDR3: TGTGCCATCAGTGATCTGCGGGGCGAGGAATACGAGCAGTACTTC. It codes for CAISDLRGEEYEQYF.

This clonotype was picked up many times. This chain links TRBV30 with TRBJ2-7; tentative D call: TRBD2 (6 bases). The CDR3 consists of 13 residues. Germline CDR1 reads GTSNPN; CDR2 reads SVGIG (reference sequence). V was shortened by 4 bases and J by 3 bases, with 13 bases between the two germline ends. The CDR3 loop reads CAWKPAGGYEQYF. For the CDR3, the DNA is TGTGCCTGGAAACCCGCCGGGGGCTACGAGCAGTACTTC.

The chain joins TRBV7-3 to TRBJ2-1; TRBD2 matches at 10 bases. Germline CDR1 is SGHTA and CDR2 is FQGTGA. The V gene end was trimmed by 2 bases and the J gene end by 7 bases; junction bases not matched to a gene: 8. The CDR3 has 16 amino acids. CDR3 sequence: CASSLYASGRINEQFF. In DNA, the CDR3 is TGTGCCAGCAGCTTATACGCTAGCGGGAGAATAAATGAGCAGTTCTTC. Together with reference TRBV7-3 and TRBJ2-1, the CDR3 gives the full variable domain: GAGVSQTPSNKVTEKGKYVELRCDPISGHTALYWYRQSLGQGPEFLIYFQGTGAADDSGLPNDRFFAVRPEGSVSTLKIQRTERGDSAVYLCASSLYASGRINEQFFGPGTRLTVL.

This clonotype showed up many times. An end of the junction does not agree with germline; a read error may underlie this. This chain uses TRBV20-1 with TRBJ1-2; D gene unclear. Per the germline V gene, CDR1 is DFQATT and CDR2 is SNEGSKA (reference sequence). This CDR3 region has 14 residues. CDR3 residues: CSPSRGGFRDGYTF. CDR3 coding DNA: TGCAGTCCTAGCCGAGGAGGTTTTCGCGATGGCTACACCTTC.

This clonotype was counted many times. In nucleotides, the CDR3 is TGCAGTGCTAGGGGGGGGAGCCGAGACAATGAGCAGTTCTTC. This codes for CSARGGSRDNEQFF. J is TRBJ2-1 and V is TRBV20-1, with 7 nucleotides matching TRBD2. J was trimmed by 5 bases and V by 3 bases; bases with no gene match: 7. Germline assignment: CDR1 DFQATT and CDR2 SNEGSKA (reference sequence). This CDR3 has 14 residues.

This clonotype has ten or more counts. The V and J genes are TRBV11-1 and TRBJ2-3; TRBD1 is a possible D gene (7 bases). CDR1 and CDR2 (germline): SGHAT, FQDESV (reference sequence). The V end lost 4 bases, the J end lost 1 base, and 15 bases lay between the germline ends. The CDR3 is made up of 16 amino acids. CDR3 coding DNA: TGTGCCAGCAGCTCGGAGGGGGCGGGCCGCACAGATACGCAGTATTTT. Translated: CASSSEGAGRTDTQYF.

Details on this clonotype: This clone may be a read error of a much larger clone one base away. This chain joins TRBV7-2 and TRBJ1-2; perhaps TRBD1 as D (5 bases). The germline V gene encodes CDR1 SGHTA and CDR2 FQGNSA. CDR3 length: 14 amino acids. This chain's CDR3 is CVSSLDTGRSGYTF. Here the CDR3 DNA reads TGTGTCAGCAGCTTAGACACGGGGCGCTCTGGCTACACCTTC. Full variable domain (rest looked up from reference TRBV7-2 and TRBJ1-2): GAGVSQSPSNKVTEKGKDVELRCDPISGHTALYWYRQSLGQGLEFLIYFQGNSAPDKSGLPSDRFSAERTGGSVSTLTIQRTQQEDSAVYLCVSSLDTGRSGYTFGSGTRLTVV.

The table lists this clonotype with many counts. The chain uses TRBV20-1 and TRBJ1-1; D gene unclear. CDR1 is DFQATT, CDR2 SNEGSKA, per germline (reference sequence). V was trimmed by 0 bases and J by 0 bases, leaving 8 bases between them. This CDR3 spans 14 amino acids. This CDR3 reads CSARDRSMNTEAFF. The CDR3, as DNA: TGCAGTGCTAGAGATCGGAGCATGAACACTGAAGCTTTCTTT.

The chain joins TRBV7-3 to TRBJ2-3, with 9 positions matching TRBD2. This CDR3 has 15 residues. CDR1 is SGHTA and CDR2 is FQGTGA in the germline V gene. After removal of 5 bases from V and 5 bases from J, the junction contained 8 bases not matched to a gene. CDR3 nucleotide sequence: TGTGCCAGCAGCGTAGCGGGGGCCCACGGAGATACGCAGTATTTT. It yields the protein CASSVAGAHGDTQYF.

This clonotype has at least ten counts. V gene TRBV11-2 combines with J gene TRBJ2-5, with no clear D. Trimming stripped 2 bases from V and 4 bases from J, with 8 bases between. The CDR3 runs 13 residues. Germline CDR1 SGHAT, CDR2 FQNNGV. The CDR3 protein is CASSLFVTETQYF. The DNA of the CDR3 is TGTGCCAGCAGCTTATTCGTCACAGAGACCCAGTACTTC.

This clonotype was seen many times. CDR3 sequence reads: CSASIAGHTDTQYF. DNA for the CDR3: TGCAGTGCTAGTATAGCGGGGCACACAGATACGCAGTATTTT. The J gene is TRBJ2-3, the V gene TRBV20-1; 8 nucleotides line up with TRBD2. Germline V gene lookup returns CDR1 DFQATT and CDR2 SNEGSKA (reference sequence). CDR3 length: 14 amino acids. Unmatched junction bases numbered 4, after V lost 3 bases and J lost 2 bases.

This sequence joins TRBV10-2 and TRBJ2-7; TRBD2 is a possible D gene (5 bases). The CDR3 totals 13 residues. Germline lookup yields CDR1 WSHSY and CDR2 SAAADI. V was shortened by 7 bases and J by 4 bases, with 14 bases between the two germline ends. In nucleotides, the CDR3 is TGCGCCAGCAATTCGGGGTTGGCATACGAGCAGTACTTC. This gives the protein CASNSGLAYEQYF.

This clonotype has a handful of counts. The genes are TRBV4-3 and TRBJ2-3; D gene ambiguous. The CDR3 is 14 amino acids. V was trimmed by 1 base and J by 5 bases, leaving 10 bases between them. Germline CDR1 is LGHNA and CDR2 is YSLEER. The CDR3 reads CASSQASGIDTQYF. The CDR3 DNA is TGCGCCAGCAGCCAAGCCAGTGGTATAGATACGCAGTATTTT.

The CDR3 DNA reads as TGTGCCAGCAGTGAGACTAGCGGGGGGGCCGGAGATACGCAGTATTTT. Translation gives CASSETSGGAGDTQYF. The chain joins TRBV7-3 to TRBJ2-3, with 14 positions matching TRBD2. The J segment lost 5 bases and the V segment lost 6 bases, leaving 7 bases of the junction unmatched. This CDR3 contains 16 residues. Germline V CDR1 and CDR2: SGHTA, FQGTGA.

This clonotype was detected many times. V and J are TRBV20-1 and TRBJ2-3; D gene uncertain. Trimming took 3 bases from V and 0 from J, leaving 7 bases between them. Germline CDR1 reads DFQATT; CDR2 reads SNEGSKA (reference sequence). This CDR3 is built from 13 residues. DNA of the CDR3: TGCAGTGCTAGTAGGGTTAGCACAGATACGCAGTATTTT. This gives the protein CSASRVSTDTQYF.

The chain couples TRBV9 to TRBJ2-1; TRBD2 agrees at 13 bases. The CDR3 length is 17 residues. Germline CDR1 and CDR2: SGDLS and YYNGEE. V shed 5 bases, J shed 7 bases, and the junction held 12 bases outside the gene matches. CDR3 in DNA: TGTGCCAGCAGTTATTCAAGCGGGACTAGCGGGGTTAATGAGCAGTTCTTC. Translated, it gives CASSYSSGTSGVNEQFF.

This clonotype has more than one count but fewer than ten. The V call is TRBV7-9, the J call TRBJ1-5; D gene uncertain. The V end was cut by 2 bases, the J end by 3 bases, with 8 bases between. CDR1 SEHNR and CDR2 FQNEAQ come from the germline V gene (reference sequence). This CDR3 spans 14 amino acids. CDR3 bases: TGTGCCAGCAGCTTATCGAGCAACAATCAGCCCCAGCATTTT. Its protein is CASSLSSNNQPQHF.

This clonotype was counted many times. The V gene is TRBV3-1, the J gene TRBJ2-3; TRBD1 matches at 7 bases. Germline CDR1 is LGHDT and CDR2 is YNNKEL (reference sequence). The CDR3 has 14 residues. V gave up 0 bases and J gave up 4 bases; unmatched junction bases: 1. CDR3 loop: CASSQEQGADTQYF. CDR3 nucleotides: TGTGCCAGCAGCCAAGAGCAGGGGGCAGATACGCAGTATTTT.

The rearrangement uses TRBV2 and TRBJ2-1, with TRBD1 identical over 8 bases. V dropped 8 bases and J dropped 3; count of bases not matched to a gene: 15. The CDR3 is 17 residues long. In germline, CDR1 is SNHLY, CDR2 FYNNEI. This CDR3 is CASCDRGFYVGYNEQFF. In DNA form, the CDR3 reads TGTGCCAGCTGCGACAGGGGATTCTATGTGGGCTACAATGAGCAGTTCTTC.

This chain uses TRBV27 with TRBJ2-7, with D perhaps assigned TRBD1 or TRBD2 (6 bases each). Per germline, CDR1 MNHEY and CDR2 SMNVEV (reference sequence). V lost 5 bases to trimming and J lost 2 bases, with 13 bases between them. The CDR3 totals 14 residues. CDR3 region: CASSPKGGTYEQYF. CDR3 in DNA: TGTGCCAGCAGTCCAAAAGGGGGGACCTACGAGCAGTACTTC.